A selection of T cell receptor beta chains follows, all from one sample in a study of blood T cell repertoires in COVID-19. Here immunoSEQ multiplex PCR was the method, and the copy in TCRdb shows in-frame clones only, minus some. The sample lists 210,000 or so clones, about four fifths seen once, with approximately 5% in the top ten. Specimen: PBMCs or T cells enriched from blood (not recorded which). The receptors come from a woman in her fifties or sixties who had been exposed to COVID-19. Both conserved end residues are part of each CDR3. The D gene is left open where the match is weak. Clone size is shown for a subset of rows, as once, few, many or a class of expanded clone.

>.|TRBV2|.|TRBJ1-6
TGTGCCAGCAGTGCCACAGGCCCAAATTCACCCCTCCACTTT
CASSATGPNSPLHF
>.|TRBV15|.|TRBJ1-1
TGTGCCACCAGCAGAGGCGGGAACACTGAAGCTTTCTTT
CATSRGGNTEAFF
>.|TRBV7-2|.|TRBJ1-1
TGTGCCAGCAGCTTAAAAGATAGTGACACTGAAGCTTTCTTT
CASSLKDSDTEAFF
>.|TRBV5-1|few|TRBJ2-7
TGCGCCAGCAGCCCTGAAGCGAGTACCTACGAGCAGTACTTC
CASSPEASTYEQYF
>.|TRBV12-3/TRBV12-4|.|TRBJ2-7
TGTGCCAGCAGCCCGGGACTGGGTTCTGATCAGTACTTC
CASSPGLGSDQYF
>.|TRBV11-1|.|TRBJ2-1
TGTGCCAGCAGCTCGGACAGTTACTCCTACAATGAGCAGTTCTTC
CASSSDSYSYNEQFF
>.|TRBV7-8|.|TRBJ1-3
TGTGCCAGCAGCTTATCCCTGACAGGAGGTGGAAACACCATATATTTT
CASSLSLTGGGNTIYF
>TRBD1|TRBV2|.|TRBJ1-1
TGTGCCAGCAGGCGAGGGGGCGTCACTGAAGCTTTCTTT
CASRRGGVTEAFF
>TRBD1|TRBV30|.|TRBJ1-2
TGTGCCTGGAGACAGGGGCTCTATGGCTACACCTTC
CAWRQGLYGYTF
>TRBD2|TRBV5-1|.|TRBJ2-5
TGCGCCAGCAGCTTGGGACCCCCCCAGCGGGGGGGCGGAGAGACCCAGTACTTC
CASSLGPPQRGGGETQYF
>TRBD1|TRBV19|.|TRBJ1-5
TGTGCCAGTAGGACCCAGGGGGCCGATCAGCCCCAGCATTTT
CASRTQGADQPQHF
>.|TRBV29-1|.|TRBJ1-1
TGCAGCGCTACCCGTACCTACGGGAACACTGAAGCTTTCTTT
CSATRTYGNTEAFF
>TRBD1|TRBV6-5|.|TRBJ1-6
TGTGCCAGCATTCTTACAGGGGCTTATTCACCCCTCCACTTT
CASILTGAYSPLHF
>.|TRBV7-2|.|TRBJ1-3
TGTGCCAGCAGCCCAGGACTTTCTGGAAACACCATATATTTT
CASSPGLSGNTIYF
>.|TRBV12-5|.|TRBJ1-2
TGTGCTAGTGGTTTGCTAAGTTATGGCTACACCTTC
CASGLLSYGYTF
>.|TRBV6-5|.|TRBJ1-6
TGTGCCAGCAACACAGGAAATTCACCCCTCCACTTT
CASNTGNSPLHF
>TRBD2|TRBV15|.|TRBJ2-3
TGTGCCACCAGCAGAGGACTAGCGGGGGGAGTCACAGATACGCAGTATTTT
CATSRGLAGGVTDTQYF
>.|TRBV5-1|.|TRBJ2-5
TGCGCCAGCAGCGTAGCACGGCGAGAGACCCAGTACTTC
CASSVARRETQYF
>.|TRBV7-2|.|TRBJ1-2
TGTGCCAGCAGCTTAGGCGGTAACTATGGCTACACCTTC
CASSLGGNYGYTF
>.|TRBV2|.|TRBJ1-1
TGTGCCAGCAATCTCCACGGGTCTGAAGCTTTCTTT
CASNLHGSEAFF
>TRBD1|TRBV27|.|TRBJ1-1
TGTGCCAGCAGTTTCGGCAGGGGGAATAGCAACACTGAAGCTTTCTTT
CASSFGRGNSNTEAFF
>.|TRBV10-3|.|TRBJ2-3
TGTGCCATCAGTGAGCCTAGCACAGATACGCAGTATTTT
CAISEPSTDTQYF
>.|TRBV3-1/TRBV3-2|.|TRBJ2-4
TGTGCCAGCAGACGACAGAAAACCCCCAAAAACATTCAGTACTTC
CASRRQKTPKNIQYF
>TRBD1|TRBV5-5|.|TRBJ1-2
TGTGCCAGCAGCCCATCGGACAGGGGAGTCACTGGCTACACCTTC
CASSPSDRGVTGYTF
>TRBD1|TRBV5-1|.|TRBJ1-3
TGCGCCAGCAGTTACGACAGGGGAGGAAACACCATATATTTT
CASSYDRGGNTIYF
>.|TRBV20-1|.|TRBJ2-1
TGCAGAAGAGGGCAGGAGCAGTTCTTC
CRRGQEQFF
>.|TRBV6-1|.|TRBJ1-2
TGTGCCAGCAGTGAAAGTCCTGGGACATACTTTCGTGGCTACACCTTC
CASSESPGTYFRGYTF
>.|TRBV29-1|.|TRBJ2-7
TGCAGCGTTTCGGAGGGTGGGAGCTCCTACGAGCAGTACTTC
CSVSEGGSSYEQYF
>TRBD1|TRBV25-1|.|TRBJ2-1
TGTGCCAGCACCTTGGGGGCCATAACAGGGGGGCGAAATGAGCAGTTCTTC
CASTLGAITGGRNEQFF
>.|TRBV3-1/TRBV3-2|few|TRBJ1-4
TGTGCCAGCAGCTTATGGGCAGGGTCAGGGGAAAAACTGTTTTTT
CASSLWAGSGEKLFF
>TRBD2|TRBV4-2|.|TRBJ2-1
TGTGCCAGCAGCCAAGCTAGCGGGGGGGCCGTTGAGCAGTTCTTC
CASSQASGGAVEQFF
>.|TRBV28|.|TRBJ1-1
TGTGCCAGCAGTTTAAATAAGCCTGAAGCTTTCTTT
CASSLNKPEAFF
>TRBD2|TRBV7-8|.|TRBJ2-5
TGTGCCAGCAGCTGGGGACTAGCGGAGACCCAGTACTTC
CASSWGLAETQYF
>.|TRBV2|.|TRBJ1-4
TGTGCCAGCAGTGATGACAGTAGTAATGAAAAACTGTTTTTT
CASSDDSSNEKLFF
>.|TRBV2|.|TRBJ1-4
TGTGCCACCCGGGCAGGGAAACTGTTTTTT
CATRAGKLFF